This T cell receptor (beta chain) was recorded in a study of T-cell memory formation after mild COVID-19. V shed 0 bases, J shed 5 bases, and the junction held 10 bases outside the gene matches. The CDR3 runs to 16 residues. Germline assignment: CDR1 SGHRS and CDR2 YFSETQ. cDNA libraries for TCR alpha and TCR beta, carrying sample barcodes and UMIs, came from 5'RACE with constant-segment primers. MiXCR was run by TCRdb on the 5' RACE reads, yielding one entry per CDR3 protein. The repertoire holds around 300,000 distinct CDR3 sequences, with approximately 8.4% as singletons. This clonotype came up a few times.

Specimen: PBMCs or a T cell subset sorted from them (not recorded which). The origin of this receptor is a man aged 18 to 35 who had mild COVID-19 (a few samples of this study predate the infection). Cell type and time point are not known. The chain carries TRBV5-1 and TRBJ1-1; 7 nucleotides line up with TRBD1. CDR3 sequence reads: CASSLVATGRITEAFF. CDR3 nucleotide sequence: TGCGCCAGCAGCTTGGTTGCGACAGGGAGGATTACTGAAGCTTTCTTT.